The clone carrying this TCR beta chain was seen more than once but under ten times. This CDR3 contains 13 residues. The V end lost 5 bases, the J end lost 10 bases, and 12 bases lay between the germline ends. Germline CDR1 reads SGHTA; CDR2 reads FQGTGA. Produced via immunoSEQ multiplex PCR; TCRdb's table is partial and in-frame only. The sample consists of about 83,000 clones, about 83% of them appearing once. This entry is derived from a study of T cell responses to AZD1222 COVID-19 vaccine. The chain recombines TRBV7-3 with TRBJ1-6; a weak D match, TRBD1 (5 bases). The material was peripheral blood, obtained on day 0 of AZD1222 vaccination. The clonotype comes from an adult in good health. CDR3 region: CASSEGLRSPLHF. The CDR3 DNA is TGTGCCAGCAGCGAGGGGTTGCGGTCACCCCTCCACTTT.